Each of the 14 T cell receptor beta chains below was sequenced from the same sample in a study of blood T cell repertoires in COVID-19. Method: immunoSEQ multiplex PCR; TCRdb's copy keeps in-frame clones and lacks some. The table lists roughly 180,000 clones, roughly 84% of them singletons. Sample: peripheral blood. These receptors all come from a man in his sixties who had recovered from COVID-19.

V and J are TRBV9 and TRBJ1-2, with 9 bases fitting TRBD1. Trimming at V came to 0 bases and at J to 14 bases, leaving 5 bases not matched to a gene. Germline values: CDR1 SGDLS, CDR2 YYNGEE. This CDR3 is built from 12 residues. This chain's CDR3 is CASSVGQGVETF. CDR3 DNA sequence: TGTGCCAGCAGCGTAGGACAGGGGGTGGAGACCTTC.

This chain connects TRBV11-3 to TRBJ2-7, with a tentative D call TRBD1 (7 bases). Germline V lookup: CDR1 SGHNT, CDR2 YENEEA. V lost 5 bases and J 6 bases, leaving 14 bases between the germline ends. The CDR3 is made up of 13 amino acids. CDR3 amino acids: CASSPGTAGEQYF. CDR3 DNA sequence: TGTGCCAGCAGCCCGGGGACAGCGGGCGAGCAGTACTTC. Full variable domain (missing parts from reference TRBV11-3 and TRBJ2-7): EAGVVQSPRYKIIEKKQPVAFWCNPISGHNTLYWYLQNLGQGPELLIRYENEEAVDDSQLPKDRFSAERLKGVDSTLKIQPAELGDSAVYLCASSPGTAGEQYFGPGTRLTVT.

This clone was seen a few times. CDR3 nucleotide sequence: TGCAGCGTTGCGACAGGATCTAGCAATCAGCCCCAGCATTTT. Its protein product is CSVATGSSNQPQHF. The J gene is TRBJ1-5, the V gene TRBV29-1, with TRBD1 as a possible D gene (6 bases). The CDR3 contains 14 residues. CDR1 and CDR2 (germline): SQVTM, ANQGSEA. The germline V and J ends were trimmed by 4 bases and 0 bases, with 10 bases remaining between them.

The table lists this clone with a count of one. The chain recombines TRBV25-1 with TRBJ2-3; perhaps TRBD1 as D (6 bases). The CDR3 extends over 11 amino acids. The V and J ends lost 6 bases and 6 bases respectively, with 7 bases between them. Germline V gives CDR1 MGHDK, CDR2 SYGVNS. CDR3 sequence: CASRGADTQYF. The CDR3 coding sequence is TGTGCCAGCAGGGGGGCGGATACGCAGTATTTT.

The chain uses TRBV30 and TRBJ1-4; maybe TRBD1 (5 bases). Per germline, CDR1 GTSNPN and CDR2 SVGIG (reference sequence). This CDR3 has 15 residues. V was pared by 0 bases and J by 4 bases, with 12 bases between. The CDR3 nucleotides are TGTGCCTGGAGTGTGGGTGGGGCCGGTAATGAAAAACTGTTTTTT. Amino acid sequence: CAWSVGGAGNEKLFF. The complete variable domain, with remaining parts taken from reference TRBV30 and TRBJ1-4, reads SQTIHQWPATLVQPVGSPLSLECTVEGTSNPNLYWYRQAAGRGLQLLFYSVGIGQISSEVPQNLSASRPQDRQFILSSKKLLLSDSGFYLCAWSVGGAGNEKLFFGSGTQLSVL.

In its sample, this clone was seen a few times. This chain links TRBV6-6 with TRBJ1-5; D gene uncertain. The CDR3 loop spans 13 amino acids. The V gene lost 8 bases and the J gene lost 6 bases, with 14 bases spanning the gap. Germline V CDR1 and CDR2: MNHNY, SVGAGI (reference sequence). CDR3 loop: CASLEGVPQPQHF. The CDR3 DNA sequence: TGTGCCAGCTTAGAGGGAGTCCCTCAGCCCCAGCATTTT.

This chain joins TRBV5-1 and TRBJ1-2; D uncertain. This CDR3 comprises 10 residues. V shed 4 bases and J shed 8 bases, with 6 bases lying between them. Germline V gives CDR1 SGHRS, CDR2 YFSETQ. CDR3 in amino acids: CASSPLGYTF. The CDR3 region has the DNA TGCGCCAGCAGCCCCCTAGGCTACACCTTC. The full variable domain, completed using reference TRBV5-1 and TRBJ1-2, is KAGVTQTPRYLIKTRGQQVTLSCSPISGHRSVSWYQQTPGQGLQFLFEYFSETQRNKGNFPGRFSGRQFSNSRSEMNVSTLELGDSALYLCASSPLGYTFGSGTRLTVV.

This clone has just a few counts. This chain links TRBV5-6 with TRBJ1-2, with D possibly TRBD1 on 6 matching bases. The CDR3 loop spans 13 amino acids. Trimming took 2 bases from V and 6 from J, leaving 11 bases between them. Germline V gives CDR1 SGHDT, CDR2 YYEEEE. CDR3 in DNA: TGTGCCAGCAGCTTTACAGGGTTGCATGGCTACACCTTC. Protein sequence: CASSFTGLHGYTF.

The genes are TRBV30 and TRBJ1-2; 10 bases match TRBD1. Germline lookup yields CDR1 GTSNPN and CDR2 SVGIG (reference sequence). The CDR3 is made up of 15 amino acids. The V and J ends lost 2 bases and 4 bases, in that order; junction bases with no gene match: 7. The CDR3 loop is CAWSPTGGYGYGYTF. CDR3 in DNA: TGTGCCTGGAGTCCGACAGGGGGCTATGGCTATGGCTACACCTTC.

The chain carries TRBV7-2 and TRBJ2-5, with no clear D. The CDR3 contains 14 residues. V was pared by 1 base and J by 5 bases, with 11 bases between. Looked up from germline, CDR1 is SGHTA and CDR2 is FQGNSA. The CDR3 DNA is TGTGCCAGCAGCTTAGGAACTGTTCGGGAGACCCAGTACTTC. This translates into CASSLGTVRETQYF.

The chain is built from TRBV30 and TRBJ1-5; 9 nucleotides line up with TRBD1. The CDR3 runs to 14 residues. Germline loops: CDR1 GTSNPN, CDR2 SVGIG (reference sequence). The V and J ends lost 3 bases and 6 bases, in that order; junction bases with no gene match: 6. As DNA, the CDR3 is TGTGCCTGGAGAGCGACAGGGGGAGGTCAGCCCCAGCATTTT. Translated, it gives CAWRATGGGQPQHF.

This chain uses TRBV7-8 with TRBJ2-2; weak D call: TRBD2 (5 bases). This CDR3 is 15 amino acids long. The ends were cut back, 4 bases at V and 5 bases at J, with 14 bases in the middle. Germline V lookup: CDR1 SGHVS, CDR2 FQNEAQ. The CDR3 bases are TGTGCCAGCAGCTCGGTACTAGTTCGAACCGGGGAGCTGTTTTTT. Encoded protein: CASSSVLVRTGELFF.

This chain uses TRBV2 with TRBJ1-6, with 7 nucleotides matching TRBD1. This CDR3 is 16 amino acids long. Trimming at V came to 7 bases and at J to 0 bases, leaving 6 bases not matched to a gene. Per germline, CDR1 SNHLY and CDR2 FYNNEI. CDR3 region: CASKDRKSSYNSPLHF. In nucleotides, the CDR3 is TGTGCCAGCAAGGACAGGAAAAGCTCCTATAATTCACCCCTCCACTTT.

In its sample, this clone was seen once. The gene calls are TRBV4-2 and TRBJ2-3; 11 nucleotides agree with TRBD2. The germline gives CDR1 LGHNA, CDR2 YNFKEQ. The V segment lost 4 bases and the J segment 0 bases; nucleotides outside the gene matches: 3. The CDR3 consists of 16 residues. This chain's CDR3 is CASSPLAGGSTDTQYF. Here the CDR3 DNA reads TGTGCCAGCAGCCCCTTAGCGGGGGGGAGCACAGATACGCAGTATTTT.